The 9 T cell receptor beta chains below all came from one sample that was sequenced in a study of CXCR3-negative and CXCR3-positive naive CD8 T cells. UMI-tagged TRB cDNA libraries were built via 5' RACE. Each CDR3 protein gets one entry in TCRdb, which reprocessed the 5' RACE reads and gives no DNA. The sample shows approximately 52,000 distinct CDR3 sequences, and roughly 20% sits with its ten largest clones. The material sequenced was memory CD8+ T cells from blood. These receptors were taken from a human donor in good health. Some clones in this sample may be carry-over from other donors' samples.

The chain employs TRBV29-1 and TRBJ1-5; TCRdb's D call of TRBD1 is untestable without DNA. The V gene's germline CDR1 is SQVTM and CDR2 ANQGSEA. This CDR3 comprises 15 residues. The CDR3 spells CSVEISPGGNQPQHF. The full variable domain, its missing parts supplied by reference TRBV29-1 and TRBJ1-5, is SAVISQKPSRDICQRGTSLTIQCQVDSQVTMMFWYRQQPGQSLTLIATANQGSEATYESGFVIDKFPISRPNLTFSTLTVSNMSPEDSSIYLCSVEISPGGNQPQHFGDGTRLSIL.

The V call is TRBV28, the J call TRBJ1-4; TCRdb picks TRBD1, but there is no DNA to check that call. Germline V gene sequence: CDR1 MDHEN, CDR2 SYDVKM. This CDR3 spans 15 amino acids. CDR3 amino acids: CASKTRQGANEKLFF.

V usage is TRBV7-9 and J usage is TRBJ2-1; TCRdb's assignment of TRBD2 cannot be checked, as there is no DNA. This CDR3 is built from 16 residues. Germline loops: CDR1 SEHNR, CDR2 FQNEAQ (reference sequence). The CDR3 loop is CASSSTSGLPYNEQFF.

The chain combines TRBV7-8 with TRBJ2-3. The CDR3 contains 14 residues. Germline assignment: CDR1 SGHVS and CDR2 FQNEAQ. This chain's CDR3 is CASSLVSSTDTQYF.

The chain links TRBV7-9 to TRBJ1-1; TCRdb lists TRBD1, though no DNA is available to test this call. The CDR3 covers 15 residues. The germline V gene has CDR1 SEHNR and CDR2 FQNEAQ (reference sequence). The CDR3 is CASSEYRGRNTEAFF.

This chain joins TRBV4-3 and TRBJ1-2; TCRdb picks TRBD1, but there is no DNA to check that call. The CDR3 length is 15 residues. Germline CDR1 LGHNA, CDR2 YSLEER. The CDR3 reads CASSPAREANYGYTF.

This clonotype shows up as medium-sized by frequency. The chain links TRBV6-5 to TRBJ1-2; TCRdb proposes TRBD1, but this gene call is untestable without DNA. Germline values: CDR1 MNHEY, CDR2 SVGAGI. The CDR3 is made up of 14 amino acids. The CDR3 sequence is CASSYLGGFYGYTF.

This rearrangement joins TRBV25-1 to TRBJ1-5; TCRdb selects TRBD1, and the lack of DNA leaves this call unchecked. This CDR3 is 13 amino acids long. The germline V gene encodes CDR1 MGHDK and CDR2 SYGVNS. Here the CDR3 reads CASSESGNQPQHF.

CDR3: CASSLWTTSTDTQYF. The chain carries TRBV12-3 or TRBV12-4 and TRBJ2-3. There are 15 residues in the CDR3.